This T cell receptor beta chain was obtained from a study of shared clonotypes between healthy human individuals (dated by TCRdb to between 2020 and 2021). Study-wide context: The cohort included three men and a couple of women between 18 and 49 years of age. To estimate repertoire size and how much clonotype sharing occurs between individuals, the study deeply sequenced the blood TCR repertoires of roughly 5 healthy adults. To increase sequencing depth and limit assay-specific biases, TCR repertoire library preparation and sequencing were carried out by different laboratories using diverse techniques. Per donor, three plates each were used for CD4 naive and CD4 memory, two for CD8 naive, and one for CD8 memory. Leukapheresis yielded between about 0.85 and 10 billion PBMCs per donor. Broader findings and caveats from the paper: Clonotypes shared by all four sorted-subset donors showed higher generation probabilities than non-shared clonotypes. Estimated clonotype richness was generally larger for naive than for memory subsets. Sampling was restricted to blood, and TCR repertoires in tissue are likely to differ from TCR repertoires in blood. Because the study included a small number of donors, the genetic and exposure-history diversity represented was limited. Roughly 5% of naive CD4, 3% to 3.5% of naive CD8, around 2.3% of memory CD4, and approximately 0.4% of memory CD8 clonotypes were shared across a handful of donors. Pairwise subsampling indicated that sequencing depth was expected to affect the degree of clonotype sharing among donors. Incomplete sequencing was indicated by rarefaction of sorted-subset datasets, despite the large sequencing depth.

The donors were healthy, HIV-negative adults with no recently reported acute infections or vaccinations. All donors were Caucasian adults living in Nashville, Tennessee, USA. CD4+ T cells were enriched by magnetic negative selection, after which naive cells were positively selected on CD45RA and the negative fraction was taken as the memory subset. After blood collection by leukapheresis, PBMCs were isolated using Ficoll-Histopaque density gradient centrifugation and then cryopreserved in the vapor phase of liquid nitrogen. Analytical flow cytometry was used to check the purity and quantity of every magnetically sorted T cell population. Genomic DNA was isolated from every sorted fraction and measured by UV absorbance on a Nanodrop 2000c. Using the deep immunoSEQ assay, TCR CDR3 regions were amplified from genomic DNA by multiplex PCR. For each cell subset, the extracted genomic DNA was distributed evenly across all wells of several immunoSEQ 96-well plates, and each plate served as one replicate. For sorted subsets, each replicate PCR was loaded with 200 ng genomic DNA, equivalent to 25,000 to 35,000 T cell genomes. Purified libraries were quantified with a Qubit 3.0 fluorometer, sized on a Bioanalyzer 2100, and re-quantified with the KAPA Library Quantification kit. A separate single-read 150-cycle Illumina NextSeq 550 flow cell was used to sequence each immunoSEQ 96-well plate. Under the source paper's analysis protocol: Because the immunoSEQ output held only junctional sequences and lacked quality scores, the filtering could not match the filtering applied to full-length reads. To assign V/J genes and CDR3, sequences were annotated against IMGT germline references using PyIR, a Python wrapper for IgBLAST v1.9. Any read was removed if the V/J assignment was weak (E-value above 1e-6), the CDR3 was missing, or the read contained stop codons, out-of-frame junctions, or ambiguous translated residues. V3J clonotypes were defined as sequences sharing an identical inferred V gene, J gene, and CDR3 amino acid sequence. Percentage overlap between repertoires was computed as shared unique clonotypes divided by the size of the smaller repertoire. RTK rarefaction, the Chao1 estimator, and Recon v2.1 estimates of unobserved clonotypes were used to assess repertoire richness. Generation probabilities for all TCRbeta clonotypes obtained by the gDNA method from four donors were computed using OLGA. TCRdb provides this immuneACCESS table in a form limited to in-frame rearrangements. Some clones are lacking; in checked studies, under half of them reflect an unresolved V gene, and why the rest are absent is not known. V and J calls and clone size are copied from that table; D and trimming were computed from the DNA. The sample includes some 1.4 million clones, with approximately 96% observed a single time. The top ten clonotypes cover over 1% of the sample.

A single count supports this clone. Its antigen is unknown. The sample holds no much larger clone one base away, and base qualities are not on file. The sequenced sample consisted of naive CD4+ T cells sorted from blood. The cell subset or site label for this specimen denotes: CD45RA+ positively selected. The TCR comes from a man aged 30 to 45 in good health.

The DNA is TGTGCCAGCTCACCGGGTGCGAGGGGATCTGGGGCCAACGTCCTGACTTTC. Translated, it gives CASSPGARGSGANVLTF. The chain is made from TRBV18 and TRBJ2-6, with a tentative D call of TRBD1 or TRBD2, each matching 5 bases. Sequences KGHSH (CDR1) and LQKENI (CDR2) are obtained from the germline V gene. The CDR3 contains 17 residues, cysteine and phenylalanine counted. The retained sequence is limited to the CDR3, 51 bases, with the frame set at the first base. Cut back by 3 bases and 1 base, the V and J ends lie 13 bases apart.